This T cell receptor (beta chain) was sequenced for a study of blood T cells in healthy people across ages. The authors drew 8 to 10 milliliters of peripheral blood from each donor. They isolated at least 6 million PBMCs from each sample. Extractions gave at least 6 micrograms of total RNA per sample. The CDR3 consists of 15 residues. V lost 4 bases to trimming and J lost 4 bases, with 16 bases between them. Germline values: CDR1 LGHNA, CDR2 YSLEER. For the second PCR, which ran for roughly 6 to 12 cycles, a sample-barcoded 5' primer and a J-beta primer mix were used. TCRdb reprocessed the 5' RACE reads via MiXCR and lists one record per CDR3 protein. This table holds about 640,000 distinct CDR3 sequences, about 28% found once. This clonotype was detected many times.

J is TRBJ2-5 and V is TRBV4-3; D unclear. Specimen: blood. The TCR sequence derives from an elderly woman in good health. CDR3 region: CASSRMMGSGETQYF. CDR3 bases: TGCGCCAGCAGCCGGATGATGGGGTCGGGAGAGACCCAGTACTTC.